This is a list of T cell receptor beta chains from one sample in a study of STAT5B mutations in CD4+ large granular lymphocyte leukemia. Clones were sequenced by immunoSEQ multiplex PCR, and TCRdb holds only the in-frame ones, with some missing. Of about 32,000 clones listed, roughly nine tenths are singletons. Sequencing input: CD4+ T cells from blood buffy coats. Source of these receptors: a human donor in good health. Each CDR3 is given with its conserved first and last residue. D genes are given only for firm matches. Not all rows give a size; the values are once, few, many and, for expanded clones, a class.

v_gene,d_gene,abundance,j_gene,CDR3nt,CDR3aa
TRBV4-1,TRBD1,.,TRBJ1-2,TGCGCCAGCAGCACACAGGGGAACTATGGCTACACCTTC,CASSTQGNYGYTF
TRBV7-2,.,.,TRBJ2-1,TGTGCCAGCAGCTTGGGGGGACGACTCGATGAGCAGTTCTTC,CASSLGGRLDEQFF
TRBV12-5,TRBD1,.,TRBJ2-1,TGTGCTAGTGGCCGAACCGCACAGGGGGGATACAATGAGCAGTTCTTC,CASGRTAQGGYNEQFF
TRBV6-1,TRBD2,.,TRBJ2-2,TGTGCCAGCGGGAGGGTGAACACCGGGGAGCTGTTTTTT,CASGRVNTGELFF
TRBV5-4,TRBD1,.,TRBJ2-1,TGTGCCAGCAGCTCGGGACAGGGAAGCTACAATGAGCAGTTCTTC,CASSSGQGSYNEQFF
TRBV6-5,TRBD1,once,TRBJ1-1,TGTGCCAGCAGTTACCTGACAGGGGGTCGGACTGAAGCTTTCTTT,CASSYLTGGRTEAFF
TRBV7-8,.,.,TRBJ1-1,TGTGCCAGCAGCTATCGACGGATTAACACTGAAGCTTTCTTT,CASSYRRINTEAFF
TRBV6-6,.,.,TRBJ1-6,TGTGCCAGCAATACCCCCGAGGCCAATTCACCCCTCCACTTT,CASNTPEANSPLHF
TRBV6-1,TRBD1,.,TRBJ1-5,TGTGCCAGCAGTCCCCGGACAGGGACCAATCAGCCCCAGCATTTT,CASSPRTGTNQPQHF
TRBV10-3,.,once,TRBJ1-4,TGTGCCATCAGTGAGTCAAAAGGACGTCCCGCCATTTTT,CAISESKGRPAIF
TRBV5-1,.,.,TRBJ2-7,TGCGCCAGCAGCCCTTACCAGTCCTACGAGCAGTACTTC,CASSPYQSYEQYF
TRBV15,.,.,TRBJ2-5,TGTGCCACCAGCGGGGGGGCGGGGGAGACCCAGTACTTC,CATSGGAGETQYF
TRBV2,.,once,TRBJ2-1,TGTGCCAGCAGTGAAGCGACCAATGAGCAGTTCTTC,CASSEATNEQFF
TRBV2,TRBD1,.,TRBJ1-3,TGTGCCAGCGTCAGGGGGCTGGGAAACACCATATATTTT,CASVRGLGNTIYF
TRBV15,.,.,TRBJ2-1,TGTGCCACCAGCAGTACTCTAGGTTTCGGCCGGCAGTTCTTC,CATSSTLGFGRQFF
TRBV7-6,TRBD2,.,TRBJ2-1,TGTGCCAGCAGCTTAGTACTAGCGGAGGGGAATGAGCAGTTCTTC,CASSLVLAEGNEQFF
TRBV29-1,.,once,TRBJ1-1,TGCAGCGCCCTATCCATGGGACAAGTGAACACTGAAGCTTTCTTT,CSALSMGQVNTEAFF
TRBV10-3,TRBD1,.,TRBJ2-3,TGTGCCGTTCGGGGTCAAGTACAGGGGAGAGATACGCAGTATTTT,CAVRGQVQGRDTQYF
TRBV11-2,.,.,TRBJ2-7,TGTGCCAGCAGCTTTGCGTCGACCTACGAGCAGTACTTC,CASSFASTYEQYF
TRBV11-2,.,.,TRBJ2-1,TGTGCCAGCAGCTCACCGACTACTGCCTACAATGAGCAGTTCTTC,CASSSPTTAYNEQFF
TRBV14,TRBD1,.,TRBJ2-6,TGTGCCAGCAGCCGGGACAGGGCCCGCTCTGGGGCCAACGTCCTGACTTTC,CASSRDRARSGANVLTF
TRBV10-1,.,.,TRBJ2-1,TGCGCCAGCAGTGACCAGGGGAGGGATGCCTACAATGAGCAGTTCTTC,CASSDQGRDAYNEQFF
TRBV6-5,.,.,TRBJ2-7,TGTGCCAGCACCGCGGGCCGCGCGAGGGAGCAGTACTTC,CASTAGRAREQYF
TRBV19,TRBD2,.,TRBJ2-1,TGTGCCAGTAGGGGGACTAGCGGTAATGAGCAGTTCTTC,CASRGTSGNEQFF
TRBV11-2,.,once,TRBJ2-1,TGTGCCAGCAGCTTATCAGGGGTCTACAATGAGCAGTTCTTC,CASSLSGVYNEQFF
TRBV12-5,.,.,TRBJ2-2,TGTGCTAGTGCCCCCCCGGGTGGGGAGCTGTTTTTT,CASAPPGGELFF
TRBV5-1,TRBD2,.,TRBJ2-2,TGCGCCAGCAGCTTGGGTCCAGCGGGAGGGACCGGGGAGCTGTTTTTT,CASSLGPAGGTGELFF
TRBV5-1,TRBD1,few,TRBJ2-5,TGCGCCAGCAGCTTGGCGACAGGGGGAATAGAGACCCAGTACTTC,CASSLATGGIETQYF
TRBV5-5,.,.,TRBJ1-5,TGTGCCAGCAGCTTAGGTCATAGCAATCAGCCCCAGCATTTT,CASSLGHSNQPQHF
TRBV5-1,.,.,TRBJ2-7,TGCGCCAGCAGCCCGGAGGGCGGGCCCTCCTACGAGCAGTACTTC,CASSPEGGPSYEQYF
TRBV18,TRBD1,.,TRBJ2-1,TGTGCCAGCTCACCACTGGGACAGGCCTCCTACAATGAGCAGTTCTTC,CASSPLGQASYNEQFF
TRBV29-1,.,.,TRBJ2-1,TGCAGCGTTGACCGGGGCAGCTCCTACAATGAGCAGTTCTTC,CSVDRGSSYNEQFF
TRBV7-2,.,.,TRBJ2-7,TGTGCCAGCAGTTATAGGACGGGGACCTACGAGCAGTACTTC,CASSYRTGTYEQYF
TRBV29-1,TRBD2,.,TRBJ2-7,TGCAGCGTTGAGGGAGCGGGGGGGGACCTACGGCAGTACTTC,CSVEGAGGDLRQYF
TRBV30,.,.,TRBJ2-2,TGTGCCTGGAGTGTACCGGGCACCGGGGAGCTGTTTTTT,CAWSVPGTGELFF
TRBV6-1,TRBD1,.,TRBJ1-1,TGTGCCAGCTTACAGGGGGCAGCGAACACTGAAGCTTTCTTT,CASLQGAANTEAFF
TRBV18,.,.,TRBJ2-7,TGTGCCAGCTCACCTCGAATCGGGGACTACGAGCAGTACTTC,CASSPRIGDYEQYF
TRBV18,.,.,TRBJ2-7,TGTGCCAGCTCACCAAACTACGAGCAGTACTTC,CASSPNYEQYF
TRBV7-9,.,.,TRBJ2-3,TGTGCCAGCAGCTTGTTGGGTAGCGATCCAGATACGCAGTATTTT,CASSLLGSDPDTQYF
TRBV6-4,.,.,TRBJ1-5,TGTGCCAGCAGTCACACGGACAATCAGCCCCAGCATTTT,CASSHTDNQPQHF
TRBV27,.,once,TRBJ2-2,TGTGCCAGCAGTTTCTGGGGGAACACCGGGGAGCTGTTTTTT,CASSFWGNTGELFF
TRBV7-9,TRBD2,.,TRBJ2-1,TGTGCCAGCAGCGTTGGGTCACTAGCGGGATTGGGTGAGCAGTTCTTC,CASSVGSLAGLGEQFF
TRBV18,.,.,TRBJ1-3,TGTGCCAGCTCACCTGGCCAGGGGATATACACCATATATTTT,CASSPGQGIYTIYF
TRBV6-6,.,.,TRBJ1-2,TGTGCCAGCAGTTACTCGCGGCAGAGCGGAGAGGGCTACACCTTC,CASSYSRQSGEGYTF
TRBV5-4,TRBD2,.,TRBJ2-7,TGTGCCAGCAGCCGTCAGCGGGAGGCCTCCTACGAGCAGTACTTC,CASSRQREASYEQYF
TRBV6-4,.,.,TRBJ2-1,TGTGCCAGCAGTGAGGTCTCCTGGGGCGATGAGCAGTTCTTC,CASSEVSWGDEQFF
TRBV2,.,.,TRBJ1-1,TGTGCCAGCAGCCGGGACAAGACACCGAGCACTGAAGCTTTCTTT,CASSRDKTPSTEAFF
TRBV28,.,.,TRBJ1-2,TGTGCCAGCAGTTTAAGGGGCCGTGGCTACACCTTC,CASSLRGRGYTF